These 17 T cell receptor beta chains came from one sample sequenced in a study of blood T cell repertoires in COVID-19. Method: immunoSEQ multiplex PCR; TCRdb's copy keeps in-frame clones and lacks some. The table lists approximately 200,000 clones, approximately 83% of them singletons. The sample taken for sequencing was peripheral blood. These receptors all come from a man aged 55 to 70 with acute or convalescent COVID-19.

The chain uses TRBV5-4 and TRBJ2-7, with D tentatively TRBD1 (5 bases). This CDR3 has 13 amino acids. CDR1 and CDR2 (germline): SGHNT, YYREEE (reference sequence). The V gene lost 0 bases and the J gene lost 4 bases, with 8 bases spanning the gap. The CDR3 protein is CASSLGTLYEQYF. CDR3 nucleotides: TGTGCCAGCAGCTTGGGGACACTATACGAGCAGTACTTC.

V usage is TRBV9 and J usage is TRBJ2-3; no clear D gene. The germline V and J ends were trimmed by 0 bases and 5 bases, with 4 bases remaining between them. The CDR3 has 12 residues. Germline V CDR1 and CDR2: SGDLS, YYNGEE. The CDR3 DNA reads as TGTGCCAGCAGCGTAGATCTAGATACGCAGTATTTT. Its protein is CASSVDLDTQYF.

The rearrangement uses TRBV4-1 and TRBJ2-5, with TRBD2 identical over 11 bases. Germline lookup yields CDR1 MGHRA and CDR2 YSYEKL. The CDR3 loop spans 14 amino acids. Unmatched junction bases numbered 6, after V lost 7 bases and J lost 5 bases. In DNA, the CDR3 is TGCGCCAGCACCCCACTAGCGGGAGATGAGACCCAGTACTTC. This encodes CASTPLAGDETQYF.

The CDR3 reads CASSSYQPQHF. CDR3 DNA: TGTGCCAGCAGCTCCTATCAGCCCCAGCATTTT. The rearrangement links TRBV28 to TRBJ1-5; D is unresolved. The ends were cut back, 6 bases at V and 5 bases at J, with 5 bases in the middle. Germline lookup yields CDR1 MDHEN and CDR2 SYDVKM. This CDR3 spans 11 amino acids.

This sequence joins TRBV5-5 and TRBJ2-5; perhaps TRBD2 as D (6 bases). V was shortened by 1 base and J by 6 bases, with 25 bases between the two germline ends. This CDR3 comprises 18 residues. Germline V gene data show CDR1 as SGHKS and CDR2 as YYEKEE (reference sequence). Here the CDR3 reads CASSLPGGATPSPKTQYF. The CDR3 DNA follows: TGTGCCAGCAGCTTGCCCGGCGGGGCCACCCCTTCCCCCAAGACCCAGTACTTC.

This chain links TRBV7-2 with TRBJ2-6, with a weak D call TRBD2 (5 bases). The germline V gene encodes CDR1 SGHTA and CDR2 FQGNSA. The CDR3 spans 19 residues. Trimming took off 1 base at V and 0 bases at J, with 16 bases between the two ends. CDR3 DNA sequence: TGTGCCAGCAGCTTAGGTAGCGCGACACGAAGCTCTGGGGCCAACGTCCTGACTTTC. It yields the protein CASSLGSATRSSGANVLTF.

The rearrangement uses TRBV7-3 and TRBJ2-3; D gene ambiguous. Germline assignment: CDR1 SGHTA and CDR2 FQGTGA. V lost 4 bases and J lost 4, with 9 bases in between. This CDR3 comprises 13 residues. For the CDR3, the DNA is TGTGCCAGCAGCTCGTTCGCGGCAGATACGCAGTATTTT. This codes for CASSSFAADTQYF.

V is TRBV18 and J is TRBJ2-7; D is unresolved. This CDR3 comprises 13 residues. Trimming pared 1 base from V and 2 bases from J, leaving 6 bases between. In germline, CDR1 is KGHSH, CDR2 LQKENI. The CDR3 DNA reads TGTGCCAGCTCACCACGCGAGACCTACGAGCAGTACTTC. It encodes CASSPRETYEQYF.

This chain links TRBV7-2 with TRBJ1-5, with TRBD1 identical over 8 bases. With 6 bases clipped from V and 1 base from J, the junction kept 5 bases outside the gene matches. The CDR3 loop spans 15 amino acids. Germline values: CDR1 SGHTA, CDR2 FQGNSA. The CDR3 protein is CASSRQGRSNQPQHF. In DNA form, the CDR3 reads TGTGCCAGCAGTCGACAGGGGCGAAGCAATCAGCCCCAGCATTTT.

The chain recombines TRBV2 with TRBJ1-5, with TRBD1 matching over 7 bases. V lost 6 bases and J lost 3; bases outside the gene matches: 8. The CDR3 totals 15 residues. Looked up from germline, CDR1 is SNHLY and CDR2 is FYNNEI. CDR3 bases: TGTGCCAGCAGGAGCAGGGGACAGACCAATCAGCCCCAGCATTTT. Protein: CASRSRGQTNQPQHF. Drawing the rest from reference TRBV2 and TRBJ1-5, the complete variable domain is EPEVTQTPSHQVTQMGQEVILRCVPISNHLYFYWYRQILGQKVEFLVSFYNNEISEKSEIFDDQFSVERPDGSNFTLKIRSTKLEDSAMYFCASRSRGQTNQPQHFGDGTRLSIL.

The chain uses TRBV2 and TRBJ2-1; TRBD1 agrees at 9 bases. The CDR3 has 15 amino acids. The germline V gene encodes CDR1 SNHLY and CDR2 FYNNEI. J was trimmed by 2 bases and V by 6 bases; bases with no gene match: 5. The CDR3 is CASSAGTGPYNEQFF. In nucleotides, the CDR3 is TGTGCCAGCAGCGCCGGGACAGGGCCCTACAATGAGCAGTTCTTC.

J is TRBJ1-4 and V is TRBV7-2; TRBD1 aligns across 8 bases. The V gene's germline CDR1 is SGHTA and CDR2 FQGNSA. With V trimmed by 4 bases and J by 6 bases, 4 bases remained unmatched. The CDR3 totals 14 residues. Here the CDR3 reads CASSSDRADEKLFF. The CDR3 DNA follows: TGTGCCAGCAGCTCGGACAGGGCGGATGAAAAACTGTTTTTT.

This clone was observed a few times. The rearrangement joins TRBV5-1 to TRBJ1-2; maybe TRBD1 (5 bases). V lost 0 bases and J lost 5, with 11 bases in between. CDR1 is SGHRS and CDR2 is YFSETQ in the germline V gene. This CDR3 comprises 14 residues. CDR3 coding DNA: TGCGCCAGCAGCTTGGTCCAGGGTTCTTATGGCTACACCTTC. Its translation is CASSLVQGSYGYTF.

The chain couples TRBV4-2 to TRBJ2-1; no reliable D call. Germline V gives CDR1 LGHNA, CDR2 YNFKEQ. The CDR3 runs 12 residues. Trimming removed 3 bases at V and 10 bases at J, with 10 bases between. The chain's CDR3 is CASSHITREQFF. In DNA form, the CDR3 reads TGTGCCAGCAGCCACATTACGAGGGAGCAGTTCTTC.

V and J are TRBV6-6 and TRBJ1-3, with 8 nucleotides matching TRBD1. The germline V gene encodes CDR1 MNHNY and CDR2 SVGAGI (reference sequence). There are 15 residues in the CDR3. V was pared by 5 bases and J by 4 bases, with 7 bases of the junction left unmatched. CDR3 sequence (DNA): TGTGCCAGCAGTACCGGACAGGGCCCCGGAAACACCATATATTTT. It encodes CASSTGQGPGNTIYF.

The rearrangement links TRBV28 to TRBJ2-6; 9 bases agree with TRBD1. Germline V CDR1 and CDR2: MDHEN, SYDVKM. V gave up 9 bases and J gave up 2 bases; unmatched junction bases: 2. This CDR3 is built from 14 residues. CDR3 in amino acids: CASTGGTGANVLTF. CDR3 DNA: TGTGCCAGTACAGGGGGCACTGGGGCCAACGTCCTGACTTTC. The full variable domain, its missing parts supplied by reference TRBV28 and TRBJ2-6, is DVKVTQSSRYLVKRTGEKVFLECVQDMDHENMFWYRQDPGLGLRLIYFSYDVKMKEKGDIPEGYSVSREKKERFSLILESASTNQTSMYLCASTGGTGANVLTFGAGSRLTVL.

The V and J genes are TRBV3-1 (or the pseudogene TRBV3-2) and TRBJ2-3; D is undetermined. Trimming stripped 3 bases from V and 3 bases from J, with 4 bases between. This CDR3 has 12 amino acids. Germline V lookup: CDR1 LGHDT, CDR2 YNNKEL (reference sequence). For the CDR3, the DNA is TGTGCCAGCAGCCATATTACAGATACGCAGTATTTT. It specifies CASSHITDTQYF.